This T cell receptor beta chain derives from a study of neurological immune-mediated disorders. The cDNA was generated by 5'RACE with 10-nucleotide random UMIs. One entry per CDR3 protein, called by TCRdb with MiXCR from the 5' RACE reads. The sample contains more than 100,000 distinct CDR3 sequences, 10% to 11% of which appear only once. This clonotype was recorded once. Its antigen is still unknown. A much larger clone lies a single base off, so this may be a read error. Noted time point: longitudinal time-point 3. Whole-study findings and limits: Private repertoires in all groups were suggested by the finding that expanded clones across subjects shared no CDR3 amino acid sequences. In HTLV-1-associated myelopathy, TCR clonal expansion was greatest, whereas multiple sclerosis had the least, falling below healthy controls.

The CDR3 has 15 residues. From germline, CDR1 is MDHEN and CDR2 SYDVKM. J lost 3 bases, V lost 6 bases, and 8 bases had no gene match. This chain joins TRBV28 and TRBJ2-3, with TRBD2 identical over 8 bases. Sequencing used PBMCs. The TCR originated in a female donor with HTLV-1-associated myelopathy (HAM/TSP). This chain's CDR3 is CASSGGGNATDTQYF. CDR3 bases: TGTGCCAGCAGCGGCGGGGGGAATGCAACAGATACGCAGTATTTT.